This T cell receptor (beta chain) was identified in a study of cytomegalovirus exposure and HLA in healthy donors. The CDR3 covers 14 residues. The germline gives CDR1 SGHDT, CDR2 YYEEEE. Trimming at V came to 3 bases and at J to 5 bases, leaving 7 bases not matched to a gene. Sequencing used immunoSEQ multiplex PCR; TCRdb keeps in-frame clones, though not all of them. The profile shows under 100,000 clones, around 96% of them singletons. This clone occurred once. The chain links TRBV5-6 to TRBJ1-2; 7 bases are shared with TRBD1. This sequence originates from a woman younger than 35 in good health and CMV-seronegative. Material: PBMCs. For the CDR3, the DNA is TGTGCCAGCAGCTCGTCATACAGGGGTTATGGCTACACCTTC. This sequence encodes CASSSSYRGYGYTF.